This paragraph covers one T cell receptor beta chain sequence. The entry originates in a study of blood T cell repertoires in COVID-19. Study-level background: The United States, Italy and Spain provided the acute and convalescent COVID-19 samples.

Adults between roughly 18 and 95 years of age took part from under 30 US areas. Resolution of symptoms, clearance, or two negative PCRs was present in recovered Cohort 3 donors. CDR3 length: 14 residues. Trimming pared 6 bases from V and 8 bases from J, leaving 16 bases between. From germline, CDR1 is MNHEY and CDR2 SVGAGI. Per the authors' pipeline: By means of reference gene primer amplification, nucleated cell counts were estimated. Clones were sequenced by immunoSEQ multiplex PCR, and TCRdb holds only the in-frame ones, with some missing. That table gives V, J and clone size, and the DNA gave D and trimming. The repertoire consists of some 330,000 clones, with 92% occurring once and the leading ten covering roughly 18%.

This sequence originates from a woman younger than 45 who had recovered from COVID-19. The chain has TRBV6-5 and TRBJ1-4, with a possible D match to TRBD1 (6 bases). Sequenced: PBMCs or T cells enriched from blood (not recorded which). CDR3 coding DNA: TGTGCCAGCAGCGTATATGCACAGGGCGAAAAACTGTTTTTT. It codes for CASSVYAQGEKLFF.